This T cell receptor (beta chain) was recovered during a study of blood T cell repertoires in COVID-19 (TCRdb year 2020). Broadly, across the study: Samples from collaborators originated in the United States, Italy and Spain and spanned both the acute and convalescent phases of COVID-19. The prospective study material was composed of cDNA or gDNA derived from T cells, B-cell-depleted T cells, or PBMCs. Subjects who had been exposed to COVID-19, were actively infected with it, or had recovered from it provided the deeply sampled blood TCRbeta repertoires that made up the dataset. A freely available public database, intended as a resource for researchers studying the immune response to SARS-CoV-2, is where the repertoires were released. The samples were drawn from two sources: the first 160 participants of the ongoing ImmuneRACE study, and 1,000 to 1,500 subjects contributed by 6 global collaborators. Sample metadata almost always included a de-identified subject ID, COVID-19 status, age in years and sex. HLA class I and class II types, where available, came from metadata supplied by the sample provider rather than from assay-based typing. Study-wide findings and limitations: The amount of clinical and demographic metadata varied by source and participant and was provided uncurated.

Each collaborating institution followed its own protocols to collect whole blood in K2EDTA tubes. For TCRbeta analysis, collaborator samples were shipped as frozen whole blood, as isolated PBMCs, or as DNA extracted from either sample type. Comments on this clone: It has no known antigen specificity. No base quality information exists; no much larger clone differs at one position. At the DNA level, this CDR3 is encoded by other sequences in the same sample as well.

The immunoSEQ Assay, a bias-controlled multiplex PCR, was used to amplify TCRbeta CDR3 regions from genomic DNA. Turning to the authors' computational methods: The number of nucleated cells in each sample was estimated from the amplification of reference gene primers within the assay. To quantify the absolute abundance of each unique TCRbeta CDR3 rearrangement, sequence reads were collapsed and filtered. For each sample, productive Simpson clonality was calculated by taking the square root of Simpson's diversity index across productive rearrangements. The immuneACCESS repertoire file appears here via TCRdb, limited to in-frame rearrangements. These files lack a portion of the clones; in checked studies, under half of the deficit traces to unresolved V genes, and the cause of the others is not known. The V and J calls and clone size were taken over from that table, and D and trimming were inferred from the DNA. The table for this sample lists about 210,000 clones; approximately 90% of them were counted only once. Of the sample, 0.55% to 0.75% is held by the ten largest clones.

The source material was peripheral blood. The receptor was derived from a man aged 40-50 years with acute or convalescent COVID-19.

Here is the DNA: TGTGCCAGCTCACGTGGACAGTTACAAGAGACCCAGTACTTC. Translated, it reads CASSRGQLQETQYF. The V gene is TRBV18 and the J gene is TRBJ2-5; matching of 6 bases hints at TRBD1 as the D gene. From its cysteine to its phenylalanine, the CDR3 spans 14 amino acids. Here the CDR3 DNA is all that survives: 42 bases in frame from base 1. According to the germline V gene, CDR1 reads KGHSH and CDR2 reads LQKENI. Trimming removed 4 bases from V and 2 bases from J, leaving 11 bases between the germline ends.